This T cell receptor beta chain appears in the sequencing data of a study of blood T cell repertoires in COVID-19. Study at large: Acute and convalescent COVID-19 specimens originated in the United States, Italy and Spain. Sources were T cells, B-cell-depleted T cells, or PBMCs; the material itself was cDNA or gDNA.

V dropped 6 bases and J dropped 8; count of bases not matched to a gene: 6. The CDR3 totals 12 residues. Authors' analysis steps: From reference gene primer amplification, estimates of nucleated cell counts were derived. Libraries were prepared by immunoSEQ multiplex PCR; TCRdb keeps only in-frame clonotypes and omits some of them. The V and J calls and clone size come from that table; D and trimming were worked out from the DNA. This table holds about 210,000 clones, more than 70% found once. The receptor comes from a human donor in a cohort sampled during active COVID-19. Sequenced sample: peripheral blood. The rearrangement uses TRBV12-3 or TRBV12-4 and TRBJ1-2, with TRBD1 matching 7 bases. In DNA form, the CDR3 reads TGTGCCAGCAGCTCAACAGGGGACGGCTACACCTTC. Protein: CASSSTGDGYTF.